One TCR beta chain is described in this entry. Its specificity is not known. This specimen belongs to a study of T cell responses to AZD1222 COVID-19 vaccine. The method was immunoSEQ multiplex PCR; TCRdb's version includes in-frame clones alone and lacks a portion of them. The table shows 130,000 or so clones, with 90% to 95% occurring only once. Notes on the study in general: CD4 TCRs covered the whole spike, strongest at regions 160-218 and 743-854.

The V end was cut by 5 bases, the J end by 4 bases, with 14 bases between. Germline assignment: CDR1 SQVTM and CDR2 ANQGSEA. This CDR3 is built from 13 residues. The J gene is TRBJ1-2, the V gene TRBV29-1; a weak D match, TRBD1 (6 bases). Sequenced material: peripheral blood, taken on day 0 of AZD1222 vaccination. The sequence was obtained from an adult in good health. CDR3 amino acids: CSVTGAWGYGYTF. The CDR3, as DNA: TGCAGCGTTACGGGGGCTTGGGGCTATGGCTACACCTTC.